The source of this TCR beta chain is a study of cytomegalovirus exposure and HLA in healthy donors. V lost 5 bases and J lost 2, with 13 bases in between. Germline lookup yields CDR1 MGHRA and CDR2 YSYEKL. The CDR3 runs to 14 residues. Comments on this clone: Its antigen is not identified.

The PCR contained 60 Vbeta and 13 Jbeta primers. Clones were read by immunoSEQ multiplex PCR, and TCRdb kept only the in-frame ones, dropping some. This sample has fewer than 150,000 clones, with 60% to 85% found just once. Findings and caveats of the study: Reports state that TCR beta sequences accurately predicted most subjects' HLA-A and HLA-B alleles.

The sequence was collected from a male donor in good health and CMV-seronegative. The chain couples TRBV4-1 to TRBJ2-7, with D hard to call. The sequencing input was PBMCs. The CDR3 DNA reads as TGCGCCAGCAGCGAAGGACCAGGCCCCTACGAGCAGTACTTC. As protein: CASSEGPGPYEQYF.